This T cell receptor beta chain comes out of a study of molecular identifiers for immune sequencing clone quantification. One entry per CDR3 protein, called by TCRdb with MiXCR from the PCR reads. The profile covers around 460,000 distinct CDR3 sequences, with roughly 24% appearing a single time and under 0.8% taken by the ten largest. The CDR3 totals 11 residues. Per the germline V gene, CDR1 is SNHLY and CDR2 is FYNNEI. Trimming stripped 1 base from V and 5 bases from J, with 3 bases between. This clonotype was seen a handful of times. The material sequenced was naive CD8+ T cells from blood, with Jurkat cell RNA spiked in. As to subset: FACS-sorted CD8+CD4-CCR7+CD45RA+ naive T cells. This rearrangement joins TRBV2 to TRBJ2-7; D gene unclear. The receptor comes from a human donor in good health. Some libraries in this study had Jurkat cell RNA spiked in. CDR3 nucleotides: TGTGCCAGCAGTGAAGAGCACGAGCAGTACTTC. This encodes CASSEEHEQYF.